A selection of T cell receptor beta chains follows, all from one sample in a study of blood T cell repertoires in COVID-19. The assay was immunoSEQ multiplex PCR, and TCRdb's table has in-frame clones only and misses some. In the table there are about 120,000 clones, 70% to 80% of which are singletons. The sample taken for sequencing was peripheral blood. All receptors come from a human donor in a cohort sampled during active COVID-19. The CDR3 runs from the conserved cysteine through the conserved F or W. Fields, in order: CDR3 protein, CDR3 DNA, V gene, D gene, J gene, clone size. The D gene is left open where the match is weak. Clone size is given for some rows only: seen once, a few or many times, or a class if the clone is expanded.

CDR3aa: CASSVRGGGYGYTF
CDR3nt: TGTGCCAGCAGCGTTCGAGGTGGGGGGTATGGCTACACCTTC
v_gene: TRBV9
d_gene: .
j_gene: TRBJ1-2
abundance: .

CDR3aa: CASSLTSTDTQYF
CDR3nt: TGTGCCAGCAGCCTTACTAGCACAGATACGCAGTATTTT
v_gene: TRBV4-2
d_gene: .
j_gene: TRBJ2-3
abundance: .

CDR3aa: CASSLDLSGDTQYF
CDR3nt: TGTGCCAGCAGCTTAGATCTAAGCGGGGATACGCAGTATTTT
v_gene: TRBV11-2
d_gene: .
j_gene: TRBJ2-3
abundance: once

CDR3aa: CASSEAWGLTDTQYF
CDR3nt: TGTGCCAGCAGTGAAGCCTGGGGACTCACAGATACGCAGTATTTT
v_gene: TRBV6-1
d_gene: .
j_gene: TRBJ2-3
abundance: .

CDR3aa: CASSPLAGSADTQYF
CDR3nt: TGTGCCAGCTCACCACTCGCAGGGTCGGCGGATACGCAGTATTTT
v_gene: TRBV18
d_gene: .
j_gene: TRBJ2-3
abundance: .

CDR3aa: CATSRDSAGEGGYTF
CDR3nt: TGTGCCACCAGCAGAGATAGCGCAGGGGAGGGCGGCTACACCTTC
v_gene: TRBV15
d_gene: .
j_gene: TRBJ1-2
abundance: .

CDR3aa: CASNLAGGNQETQYF
CDR3nt: TGTGCCAGCAACCTGGCGGGCGGGAACCAAGAGACCCAGTACTTC
v_gene: TRBV7-9
d_gene: .
j_gene: TRBJ2-5
abundance: .

CDR3aa: CASSLNRGGGETQYF
CDR3nt: TGCGCCAGCAGCTTAAACAGGGGAGGTGGGGAGACCCAGTACTTC
v_gene: TRBV5-1
d_gene: .
j_gene: TRBJ2-5
abundance: .

CDR3aa: CASSWTGENEQYF
CDR3nt: TGTGCCAGCAGCTGGACAGGGGAGAACGAGCAGTACTTC
v_gene: TRBV6-5
d_gene: TRBD1
j_gene: TRBJ2-7
abundance: .

CDR3aa: CASTPKSTANTGELFF
CDR3nt: TGTGCCAGCACCCCTAAGAGCACAGCCAACACCGGGGAGCTGTTTTTT
v_gene: TRBV9
d_gene: .
j_gene: TRBJ2-2
abundance: .

CDR3aa: CASSSEYDRVIYGYTF
CDR3nt: TGTGCCAGCAGCTCAGAGTACGACAGGGTCATCTATGGCTACACCTTC
v_gene: TRBV7-9
d_gene: TRBD1
j_gene: TRBJ1-2
abundance: .

CDR3aa: CASSFKREGTQYF
CDR3nt: TGTGCCAGCAGCTTCAAGCGGGAGGGAACCCAGTACTTC
v_gene: TRBV7-9
d_gene: TRBD2
j_gene: TRBJ2-5
abundance: few

CDR3aa: CSVLQDRGYEQYF
CDR3nt: TGCAGCGTTCTTCAGGACAGGGGCTACGAGCAGTACTTC
v_gene: TRBV29-1
d_gene: TRBD1
j_gene: TRBJ2-7
abundance: once

CDR3aa: CASSQDWQGGETEAFF
CDR3nt: TGTGCCAGCAGCCAAGATTGGCAGGGAGGGGAAACTGAAGCTTTCTTT
v_gene: TRBV4-2
d_gene: .
j_gene: TRBJ1-1
abundance: .

CDR3aa: CASSYPGPQHF
CDR3nt: TGTGCCAGCAGTTACCCCGGGCCCCAGCATTTT
v_gene: TRBV6-6
d_gene: .
j_gene: TRBJ1-5
abundance: few

CDR3aa: CASSSTGDTQYF
CDR3nt: TGTGCCAGCAGCTCTACAGGGGATACGCAGTATTTT
v_gene: TRBV7-9
d_gene: .
j_gene: TRBJ2-3
abundance: few

CDR3aa: CAIRRQGSYEQYF
CDR3nt: TGTGCCATCAGAAGACAGGGATCCTACGAGCAGTACTTC
v_gene: TRBV10-3
d_gene: TRBD1
j_gene: TRBJ2-7
abundance: .

CDR3aa: CASSPHSGLAGKGYEQFF
CDR3nt: TGTGCCAGTAGTCCACATTCGGGACTAGCGGGGAAGGGCTATGAGCAGTTCTTC
v_gene: TRBV19
d_gene: TRBD2
j_gene: TRBJ2-1
abundance: .

CDR3aa: CASSPETYLAGKSTDTQYF
CDR3nt: TGTGCCAGCAGTCCCGAGACGTACTTAGCGGGAAAGAGCACAGATACGCAGTATTTT
v_gene: TRBV28
d_gene: TRBD2
j_gene: TRBJ2-3
abundance: .

CDR3aa: CASSLGGGYQPQHF
CDR3nt: TGTGCCAGCAGCTTGGGTGGGGGGTACCAGCCCCAGCATTTT
v_gene: TRBV7-9
d_gene: .
j_gene: TRBJ1-5
abundance: .

CDR3aa: CASSLASGRDTQYF
CDR3nt: TGTGCCAGCAGCCTGGCTAGCGGGAGAGATACGCAGTATTTT
v_gene: TRBV4-2
d_gene: TRBD2
j_gene: TRBJ2-3
abundance: .

CDR3aa: CASSEGLTENYGYTF
CDR3nt: TGTGCCAGCAGCGAAGGACTAACAGAGAACTATGGCTACACCTTC
v_gene: TRBV5-4
d_gene: .
j_gene: TRBJ1-2
abundance: .

CDR3aa: CASTRGGEEQFF
CDR3nt: TGTGCCAGCACCCGGGGGGGAGAGGAGCAGTTCTTC
v_gene: TRBV2
d_gene: TRBD2
j_gene: TRBJ2-1
abundance: .

CDR3aa: CASSRGALSGRVYEQYF
CDR3nt: TGCGCCAGCAGCCGAGGTGCTCTTAGCGGGAGGGTCTACGAGCAGTACTTC
v_gene: TRBV5-1
d_gene: TRBD2
j_gene: TRBJ2-7
abundance: .

CDR3aa: CASTASGGQETQYF
CDR3nt: TGTGCCAGTACGGCTAGCGGGGGTCAAGAGACCCAGTACTTC
v_gene: TRBV19
d_gene: TRBD2
j_gene: TRBJ2-5
abundance: .

CDR3aa: CASSDDREAFF
CDR3nt: TGTGCCAGCAGCGACGACAGGGAAGCTTTCTTT
v_gene: TRBV6-2/TRBV6-3
d_gene: .
j_gene: TRBJ1-1
abundance: .

CDR3aa: CASSGGANTGELFF
CDR3nt: TGTGCCAGCTCGGGGGGCGCGAACACCGGGGAGCTGTTTTTT
v_gene: TRBV5-5
d_gene: .
j_gene: TRBJ2-2
abundance: .

CDR3aa: CASHTGGSGYTF
CDR3nt: TGTGCCAGTCATACAGGGGGCTCTGGCTACACCTTC
v_gene: TRBV28
d_gene: TRBD1
j_gene: TRBJ1-2
abundance: .

CDR3aa: CASSSTGQGSYGYTF
CDR3nt: TGCGCCAGCAGCTCGACGGGACAGGGGAGCTATGGCTACACCTTC
v_gene: TRBV5-1
d_gene: TRBD1
j_gene: TRBJ1-2
abundance: .

CDR3aa: CASNPGGRGYEQYF
CDR3nt: TGTGCCAGCAACCCTGGGGGGAGGGGCTACGAGCAGTACTTC
v_gene: TRBV28
d_gene: TRBD2
j_gene: TRBJ2-7
abundance: .

CDR3aa: CASSSGTRQNEQFF
CDR3nt: TGTGCCAGCAGCTCCGGGACTAGACAGAATGAGCAGTTCTTC
v_gene: TRBV5-5
d_gene: TRBD2
j_gene: TRBJ2-1
abundance: .

CDR3aa: CASSLGYYQNNEQFF
CDR3nt: TGTGCCAGCAGCCTAGGATACTACCAAAACAATGAGCAGTTCTTC
v_gene: TRBV7-3
d_gene: .
j_gene: TRBJ2-1
abundance: many

CDR3aa: CAIKQRSPTANYGYTF
CDR3nt: TGTGCCATCAAACAAAGGTCACCCACAGCTAACTATGGCTACACCTTC
v_gene: TRBV10-3
d_gene: .
j_gene: TRBJ1-2
abundance: .

CDR3aa: CASSLTGAGGPDEQFF
CDR3nt: TGTGCCAGCAGCTTAACTGGGGCGGGAGGGCCTGATGAGCAGTTCTTC
v_gene: TRBV7-3
d_gene: TRBD2
j_gene: TRBJ2-1
abundance: .

CDR3aa: CASSFLQGSNQPQHF
CDR3nt: TGTGCCAGCAGCTTTTTGCAGGGGAGCAATCAGCCCCAGCATTTT
v_gene: TRBV5-6
d_gene: .
j_gene: TRBJ1-5
abundance: .

CDR3aa: CASRGRENTEAFF
CDR3nt: TGCGCGAGCAGAGGGCGGGAGAACACTGAAGCTTTCTTT
v_gene: TRBV5-1
d_gene: .
j_gene: TRBJ1-1
abundance: .

CDR3aa: CASSLGIAGRVYNEQFF
CDR3nt: TGTGCCAGCAGCTTAGGTATAGCGGGGAGGGTCTACAATGAGCAGTTCTTC
v_gene: TRBV7-9
d_gene: TRBD2
j_gene: TRBJ2-1
abundance: once

CDR3aa: CASSGRGGAVDGYTF
CDR3nt: TGTGCCAGCAGTGGGAGAGGGGGCGCAGTCGATGGCTACACCTTC
v_gene: TRBV6-4
d_gene: TRBD1
j_gene: TRBJ1-2
abundance: once

CDR3aa: CAWSASRDRVNEKLFF
CDR3nt: TGTGCCTGGAGTGCGAGCCGGGACAGGGTTAATGAAAAACTGTTTTTT
v_gene: TRBV30
d_gene: TRBD1
j_gene: TRBJ1-4
abundance: .

CDR3aa: CASSSGQVNTGELFF
CDR3nt: TGTGCCAGCAGTTCGGGACAGGTGAACACCGGGGAGCTGTTTTTT
v_gene: TRBV27
d_gene: TRBD1
j_gene: TRBJ2-2
abundance: .

CDR3aa: CASSLLANRLAGVDEQFF
CDR3nt: TGTGCCAGCAGTTTATTGGCAAACCGACTAGCGGGAGTCGATGAGCAGTTCTTC
v_gene: TRBV28
d_gene: TRBD2
j_gene: TRBJ2-1
abundance: few

CDR3aa: CAWVSLAGGSSYNEQFF
CDR3nt: TGTGCCTGGGTTAGCCTAGCGGGTGGATCCTCCTACAATGAGCAGTTCTTC
v_gene: TRBV30
d_gene: TRBD2
j_gene: TRBJ2-1
abundance: .

CDR3aa: CASSFLLGQGGQPQHF
CDR3nt: TGTGCCAGCAGTTTCCTTCTTGGACAGGGCGGTCAGCCCCAGCATTTT
v_gene: TRBV28
d_gene: TRBD1
j_gene: TRBJ1-5
abundance: .

CDR3aa: CASSPLGGAPAEETQYF
CDR3nt: TGTGCCAGCAGCCCCCTCGGGGGGGCGCCGGCGGAGGAGACCCAGTACTTC
v_gene: TRBV9
d_gene: TRBD2
j_gene: TRBJ2-5
abundance: .

CDR3aa: CASSNCRWAGVCETNTEAFF
CDR3nt: TGTGCCAGCAGCAACTGTAGGTGGGCAGGGGTTTGTGAGACGAACACTGAAGCTTTCTTT
v_gene: TRBV21-1
d_gene: .
j_gene: TRBJ1-1
abundance: few

CDR3aa: CASSAGQGNYGYTF
CDR3nt: TGTGCCAGCAGCGCCGGACAGGGGAACTATGGCTACACCTTC
v_gene: TRBV3-1/TRBV3-2
d_gene: TRBD1
j_gene: TRBJ1-2
abundance: .

CDR3aa: CASSRIRGGGVDTQYF
CDR3nt: TGTGCCAGCAGCAGAATCCGAGGGGGGGGCGTGGATACGCAGTATTTT
v_gene: TRBV11-2
d_gene: .
j_gene: TRBJ2-3
abundance: .

CDR3aa: CASSQSLSAGPRGETQYF
CDR3nt: TGCGCCAGCAGCCAAAGCTTATCAGCGGGACCCAGGGGAGAGACCCAGTACTTC
v_gene: TRBV4-1
d_gene: .
j_gene: TRBJ2-5
abundance: .

CDR3aa: CASSQALAGGGETQYF
CDR3nt: TGCGCCAGCAGCCAAGCTCTGGCGGGAGGGGGAGAGACCCAGTACTTC
v_gene: TRBV4-3
d_gene: TRBD2
j_gene: TRBJ2-5
abundance: few

CDR3aa: CASSSGPTGPQHF
CDR3nt: TGTGCCAGCAGCTCAGGGCCAACCGGGCCCCAGCATTTT
v_gene: TRBV5-5
d_gene: .
j_gene: TRBJ1-5
abundance: .

CDR3aa: CASSTQGWETQYF
CDR3nt: TGTGCCAGCAGCACTCAGGGCTGGGAGACCCAGTACTTC
v_gene: TRBV9
d_gene: .
j_gene: TRBJ2-5
abundance: .

CDR3aa: CASSPSGIAGGDEQFF
CDR3nt: TGTGCCAGCAGCCCTTCCGGAATAGCGGGAGGGGATGAGCAGTTCTTC
v_gene: TRBV6-2/TRBV6-3
d_gene: TRBD2
j_gene: TRBJ2-1
abundance: .

CDR3aa: CASTLGTGVGKDGYTF
CDR3nt: TGTGCCAGCACCTTAGGGACAGGGGTGGGGAAGGATGGCTACACCTTC
v_gene: TRBV7-9
d_gene: TRBD1
j_gene: TRBJ1-2
abundance: .

CDR3aa: CASSDIGTPSNEQFF
CDR3nt: TGTGCCAGCAGCGACATCGGGACACCTTCTAATGAGCAGTTCTTC
v_gene: TRBV7-9
d_gene: .
j_gene: TRBJ2-1
abundance: .